This T cell receptor beta chain was sequenced during a study of T cells in Graves' hyperthyroidism and ophthalmopathy. The CDR3 regions of TCR beta were amplified from RNA transcripts. In the first-round RT-PCR of the TCR CDR3, the HTBI primer set was used. MiXCR, run by TCRdb on the multiplex PCR reads, gives a single entry per CDR3 protein. Of approximately 400,000 distinct CDR3 sequences listed, 20% to 25% were seen once; the top ten hold about 70%. General observations from the study: Median prediction lead before ophthalmopathy onset was six to eight months with the model. Clonotypes that were expanded in thyroid above 0.001 mostly appeared in blood too.

Only a few counts were recorded for this clonotype. Its antigen is undetermined. CDR1 is MNHNS, CDR2 SASEGT, per germline. V shed 8 bases, J shed 0 bases, and the junction held 15 bases outside the gene matches. The CDR3 sequence is 18 residues long. The authors deemed Graves' hyperthyroidism stable absent ophthalmopathy progression within 18 months. Fresh peripheral blood, 10 ml, yielded the PBMCs. This chain uses TRBV6-1 with TRBJ2-2; 7 nucleotides line up with TRBD1. This clonotype was sampled from a man aged 50-59 years with Graves' hyperthyroidism. Sequenced material: blood. The CDR3 loop reads CASAADRLRFANTGELFF. CDR3 bases: TGTGCCAGCGCCGCGGACAGGCTCCGCTTCGCGAACACCGGGGAGCTGTTTTTT.